Below, 31 T cell receptor beta chains from the same sample are listed, as sequenced in a study of blood T cell repertoires in COVID-19. Assay used: immunoSEQ multiplex PCR; TCRdb lists only in-frame clones, some missing. Here the sample spans tens of thousands of clones, around nine tenths being singletons. The specimen sequenced was peripheral blood. The receptor set was obtained from a man in his fifties or sixties with COVID-19, enrolled during active disease.

J is TRBJ2-7 and V is TRBV7-9; 9 bases are a match to TRBD1. The CDR3 covers 12 residues. Germline values: CDR1 SEHNR, CDR2 FQNEAQ (reference sequence). V lost 3 bases and J lost 7; bases outside the gene matches: 1. DNA of the CDR3: TGTGCCAGCAGCTTGACAGGGGGGGAGCAGTACTTC. It translates to CASSLTGGEQYF.

The V gene is TRBV18, the J gene TRBJ1-6; D is ambiguous. The CDR3 length is 13 residues. CDR1 is KGHSH and CDR2 is LQKENI in the germline V gene. The germline V and J ends were trimmed by 6 bases and 7 bases, with 10 bases remaining between them. CDR3 nucleotide sequence: TGTGCCAGCTCTACGTCTCTAAATTCACCCCTCCACTTT. Its translation is CASSTSLNSPLHF.

CDR3 sequence: CASSAISDTGELFF. In DNA form, the CDR3 reads TGTGCCAGCAGCGCCATCTCAGACACCGGGGAGCTGTTTTTT. The chain is built from TRBV9 and TRBJ2-2; no clear D gene. Deletions cut 3 bases from V and 3 bases from J, with 9 bases between. Germline assignment: CDR1 SGDLS and CDR2 YYNGEE. The CDR3 sequence is 14 residues long.

The chain links TRBV7-2 to TRBJ2-1; 13 bases match TRBD2. J was trimmed by 3 bases and V by 5 bases; bases with no gene match: 7. The CDR3 totals 17 residues. CDR1 SGHTA and CDR2 FQGNSA come from the germline V gene. This CDR3 reads CASSPGLAGVGYNEQFF. CDR3 nucleotide sequence: TGTGCCAGCAGCCCAGGACTAGCGGGAGTGGGCTACAATGAGCAGTTCTTC.

This clone was seen only a few times. The chain uses TRBV7-9 and TRBJ2-2; D is uncertain. This CDR3 has 11 residues. Between the trimmed V and J ends, which lost 3 bases and 6 bases, there was a span of 2 bases. Germline CDR1 and CDR2: SEHNR and FQNEAQ (reference sequence). The CDR3 loop is CASSFAGELFF. The CDR3 coding sequence is TGTGCCAGCAGCTTCGCCGGGGAGCTGTTTTTT.

The chain is built from TRBV5-4 and TRBJ2-7; possible D gene TRBD2, 5 bases. The CDR3 runs to 12 residues. Germline CDR1 reads SGHNT; CDR2 reads YYREEE (reference sequence). Trimming cost V 2 bases and J 7 bases, with 10 bases left between them. The CDR3, as DNA: TGTGCCAGCAGCTTCTCATCGGGGGAGCAGTACTTC. Translating gives CASSFSSGEQYF.

The chain recombines TRBV29-1 with TRBJ1-5; TRBD1 aligns across 7 bases. Losses at the gene ends were 6 bases for V and 2 bases for J; bases not matched to a gene: 10. CDR1 and CDR2 (germline): SQVTM, ANQGSEA. This CDR3 region has 15 residues. The CDR3 loop reads CSVSGDSGGNQPQHF. CDR3 nucleotides: TGCAGCGTCTCAGGGGACAGTGGAGGCAATCAGCCCCAGCATTTT.

V and J are TRBV7-8 and TRBJ1-5; D possibly corresponds to TRBD1 (5 bases). This CDR3 is 17 amino acids long. CDR1 SGHVS and CDR2 FQNEAQ come from the germline V gene. Trimming took off 0 bases at V and 2 bases at J, with 14 bases between the two ends. The CDR3 spells CASSLAGGPFGNQPQHF. CDR3 DNA sequence: TGTGCCAGCAGCTTAGCGGGGGGACCTTTTGGCAATCAGCCCCAGCATTTT. Variable domain in full (rest from reference TRBV7-8 and TRBJ1-5): GAGVSQSPRYKVAKRGQDVALRCDPISGHVSLFWYQQALGQGPEFLTYFQNEAQLDKSGLPSDRFFAERPEGSVSTLKIQRTQQEDSAVYLCASSLAGGPFGNQPQHFGDGTRLSIL.

The CDR3 loop is CASSLRDLAGGYTF. The CDR3 DNA reads as TGTGCCAGCAGCCTCCGGGATCTCGCTGGGGGCTACACCTTC. The gene calls are TRBV3-1 (or the pseudogene TRBV3-2) and TRBJ1-2; D remains ambiguous. The CDR3 extends over 14 amino acids. With 4 bases removed from V and 8 bases from J, the gap between germline ends came to 17 bases. Germline V CDR1 and CDR2: LGHDT, YNNKEL (reference sequence).

The chain links TRBV5-6 to TRBJ1-1, with a tentative D call TRBD1 (6 bases). V was trimmed by 0 bases and J by 8 bases, leaving 8 bases between them. The CDR3 covers 12 residues. Germline values: CDR1 SGHDT, CDR2 YYEEEE. Written as DNA, the CDR3 is TGTGCCAGCAGCTTGGCAAGGGGGGAAGCTTTCTTT. This encodes CASSLARGEAFF.

The rearrangement joins TRBV18 to TRBJ1-2; D is possibly TRBD1 (5 bases). This CDR3 has 13 amino acids. Deletions cut 8 bases from V and 2 bases from J, with 12 bases between. Germline CDR1 reads KGHSH; CDR2 reads LQKENI. CDR3 sequence reads: CASQEGSNYGYTF. CDR3 nucleotide sequence: TGTGCCAGCCAGGAGGGGAGCAACTATGGCTACACCTTC.

The chain has TRBV30 and TRBJ1-4; weak D call: TRBD1 (5 bases). The CDR3 is made up of 14 amino acids. Germline-derived CDR1 and CDR2 are GTSNPN and SVGIG (reference sequence). Deletions cut 3 bases from V and 14 bases from J, with 22 bases between. The CDR3 is CAWSLGGVGQGLFF. The CDR3 DNA is TGTGCCTGGAGCCTGGGAGGGGTAGGTCAAGGGCTGTTTTTT. Together with reference TRBV30 and TRBJ1-4, the CDR3 gives the full variable domain: SQTIHQWPATLVQPVGSPLSLECTVEGTSNPNLYWYRQAAGRGLQLLFYSVGIGQISSEVPQNLSASRPQDRQFILSSKKLLLSDSGFYLCAWSLGGVGQGLFFGSGTQLSVL.

The V gene is TRBV5-4, the J gene TRBJ2-7, with 13 bases matching TRBD2. With 4 bases clipped from V and 0 bases from J, the junction kept 4 bases outside the gene matches. Germline CDR1 reads SGHNT; CDR2 reads YYREEE (reference sequence). CDR3 length equals 16 residues. The CDR3 DNA follows: TGTGCCAGCAGCGGCGGACTAGCGGGGGACTCCTACGAGCAGTACTTC. This encodes CASSGGLAGDSYEQYF.

The J gene is TRBJ2-7, the V gene TRBV15, with D perhaps matching TRBD1 (6 bases). The V gene's germline CDR1 is LNHNV and CDR2 YYDKDF (reference sequence). V lost 0 bases and J lost 0, with 15 bases in between. The CDR3 sequence is 17 residues long. Here the CDR3 reads CATSRDLSQGISYEQYF. The CDR3 DNA follows: TGTGCCACCAGCAGAGATTTGAGCCAGGGGATCTCCTACGAGCAGTACTTC.

The chain is built from TRBV5-6 and TRBJ1-2; TRBD1 agrees at 7 bases. Germline loops: CDR1 SGHDT, CDR2 YYEEEE. J gave up 3 bases and V 4 bases, and 6 bases lay outside the gene matches. The CDR3 runs to 14 residues. This chain's CDR3 is CASSPLDRDYGYTF. Written as DNA, the CDR3 is TGTGCCAGCAGCCCACTAGACAGGGACTATGGCTACACCTTC.

The chain combines TRBV3-1 (or the pseudogene TRBV3-2) with TRBJ2-1; D remains ambiguous. Germline V CDR1 and CDR2: LGHDT, YNNKEL (reference sequence). The V end lost 1 base, the J end lost 1 base, and 8 bases lay between the germline ends. The CDR3 is made up of 15 amino acids. In DNA form, the CDR3 reads TGTGCCAGCAGCCAAGTTAGTGGTTCCTACAATGAGCAGTTCTTC. This encodes CASSQVSGSYNEQFF.

The chain uses TRBV19 and TRBJ2-7; D unclear. The germline V and J ends were trimmed by 6 bases and 0 bases, with 9 bases remaining between them. Germline V lookup: CDR1 LNHDA, CDR2 SQIVND (reference sequence). The CDR3 contains 13 residues. The CDR3 here is CASSLKSSYEQYF. CDR3 bases: TGTGCCAGTAGCCTCAAGAGCTCCTACGAGCAGTACTTC.

This chain links TRBV7-2 with TRBJ2-2; D perhaps matches TRBD1 (5 bases). V lost 6 bases to trimming and J lost 3 bases, with 8 bases between them. This CDR3 region has 13 residues. Germline CDR1 SGHTA, CDR2 FQGNSA. The CDR3 is CASRQGYTGELFF. The CDR3 region has the DNA TGTGCCAGCAGGCAGGGATACACCGGGGAGCTGTTTTTT.

This chain links TRBV5-4 with TRBJ1-1, with 8 positions matching TRBD1. J gave up 4 bases and V 2 bases, and 10 bases lay outside the gene matches. The germline gives CDR1 SGHNT, CDR2 YYREEE (reference sequence). CDR3 length equals 16 residues. The CDR3, as DNA: TGTGCCAGCAGCTTAATGACAGGGGATCTCGGCACTGAAGCTTTCTTT. Translated, it gives CASSLMTGDLGTEAFF.

The V call is TRBV5-5, the J call TRBJ1-5, with a tentative D call TRBD1 (5 bases). Between the trimmed V and J ends, which lost 3 bases and 3 bases, there was a span of 16 bases. In germline, CDR1 is SGHKS, CDR2 YYEKEE (reference sequence). The CDR3 sequence is 16 residues long. The CDR3 spells CASSWGNRLNNQPQHF. The CDR3 nucleotides read TGTGCCAGCAGCTGGGGCAACAGATTGAACAATCAGCCCCAGCATTTT.

The chain employs TRBV10-3 and TRBJ2-7; 7 nucleotides align to TRBD1. The junction had 2 bases not matched to a gene; V was cut back by 4 bases and J by 2 bases. Germline lookup yields CDR1 ENHRY and CDR2 SYGVKD. This CDR3 has 13 residues. The CDR3 protein is CAISGQGAYEQYF. For the CDR3, the DNA is TGTGCCATCAGTGGGCAGGGGGCCTACGAGCAGTACTTC.

The rearrangement links TRBV18 to TRBJ2-7; TRBD1 matches at 8 bases. This CDR3 contains 14 residues. Germline values: CDR1 KGHSH, CDR2 LQKENI. The ends lost 5 bases at V and 2 bases at J; junction bases unmatched: 5. CDR3 nucleotide sequence: TGTGCCAGCTCAGAAAGGACAGGGCCCTACGAGCAGTACTTC. Its translation: CASSERTGPYEQYF.

The chain employs TRBV6-5 and TRBJ1-2; TRBD1 agrees at 7 bases. The CDR3 is 13 residues long. Germline V gene sequence: CDR1 MNHEY, CDR2 SVGAGI. Trimming at V came to 3 bases and at J to 4 bases, leaving 2 bases not matched to a gene. The CDR3 DNA reads as TGTGCCAGCAGTTATCGACAGGGCTATGGCTACACCTTC. This translates into CASSYRQGYGYTF.

CDR3 nucleotides: TGTGCCAGTAGTAAGAGACTAGCGGCGGATGGCACAGATACGCAGTATTTT. Its protein product is CASSKRLAADGTDTQYF. The chain uses TRBV19 and TRBJ2-3; 9 bases are shared with TRBD2. CDR3 length: 17 amino acids. Germline lookup yields CDR1 LNHDA and CDR2 SQIVND (reference sequence). Unmatched junction bases numbered 9, after V lost 4 bases and J lost 1 base.

This clone was picked up one time. This chain uses TRBV13 with TRBJ1-2; a possible D gene is TRBD1 (5 bases). This CDR3 contains 14 residues. Trimming took 4 bases from V and 4 from J, leaving 13 bases between them. Germline CDR1 reads PRHDT; CDR2 reads FYEKMQ (reference sequence). For the CDR3, the DNA is TGTGCCAGCAGCTCCTTCGACAGAGCCTATGGCTACACCTTC. The encoded protein is CASSSFDRAYGYTF.

The chain is built from TRBV19 and TRBJ2-2, with 7 bases fitting TRBD2. This CDR3 is 15 amino acids long. With V trimmed by 3 bases and J by 5 bases, 6 bases remained unmatched. Germline loops: CDR1 LNHDA, CDR2 SQIVND (reference sequence). The CDR3 DNA sequence: TGTGCCAGTAGTATTTTGGGGGAGGGAACCGGGGAGCTGTTTTTT. Amino acids: CASSILGEGTGELFF.

This sequence joins TRBV6-5 and TRBJ1-5; D is unresolved. From germline, CDR1 is MNHEY and CDR2 SVGAGI. Trimming pared 5 bases from V and 0 bases from J, leaving 5 bases between. The CDR3 runs 13 residues. CDR3 bases: TGTGCCAGCAGTCCGAGTAGCAATCAGCCCCAGCATTTT. Its protein product is CASSPSSNQPQHF.

The chain uses TRBV7-2 and TRBJ2-7, with a tentative D call TRBD1 (5 bases). Germline values: CDR1 SGHTA, CDR2 FQGNSA. The CDR3 extends over 13 amino acids. The V gene lost 3 bases and the J gene lost 5 bases, with 11 bases spanning the gap. CDR3 nucleotide sequence: TGTGCCAGCAGCTTTGCAGGGTTTGACGAGCAGTACTTC. It is translated as CASSFAGFDEQYF. Full variable domain (rest looked up from reference TRBV7-2 and TRBJ2-7): GAGVSQSPSNKVTEKGKDVELRCDPISGHTALYWYRQSLGQGLEFLIYFQGNSAPDKSGLPSDRFSAERTGGSVSTLTIQRTQQEDSAVYLCASSFAGFDEQYFGPGTRLTVT.

The V and J genes are TRBV5-1 and TRBJ2-3; 8 bases are shared with TRBD1. The germline gives CDR1 SGHRS, CDR2 YFSETQ. This CDR3 spans 17 amino acids. Trimming at V came to 0 bases and at J to 2 bases, leaving 8 bases not matched to a gene. The CDR3, as DNA: TGCGCCAGCAGCTTGGTCAGGGGGCAGCATGTCACAGATACGCAGTATTTT. It encodes CASSLVRGQHVTDTQYF.

The chain couples TRBV5-1 to TRBJ1-2; 10 bases are a match to TRBD1. V trimming: 0 bases; J trimming: 4 bases; junction bases outside the gene matches: 6. The CDR3 is 16 residues long. Germline V gives CDR1 SGHRS, CDR2 YFSETQ. CDR3 sequence: CASSLEAGQGSYGYTF. The CDR3 bases are TGCGCCAGCAGCTTGGAGGCGGGACAGGGGTCCTATGGCTACACCTTC.

The chain employs TRBV3-1 (or the pseudogene TRBV3-2) and TRBJ1-2; weak D call: TRBD1 (6 bases). This CDR3 contains 14 residues. From germline, CDR1 is LGHDT and CDR2 YNNKEL (reference sequence). The germline V and J ends were trimmed by 0 bases and 8 bases, with 13 bases remaining between them. The CDR3 here is CASSQDDRPLGYTF. CDR3 DNA: TGTGCCAGCAGCCAAGATGACAGGCCTTTGGGCTACACCTTC.